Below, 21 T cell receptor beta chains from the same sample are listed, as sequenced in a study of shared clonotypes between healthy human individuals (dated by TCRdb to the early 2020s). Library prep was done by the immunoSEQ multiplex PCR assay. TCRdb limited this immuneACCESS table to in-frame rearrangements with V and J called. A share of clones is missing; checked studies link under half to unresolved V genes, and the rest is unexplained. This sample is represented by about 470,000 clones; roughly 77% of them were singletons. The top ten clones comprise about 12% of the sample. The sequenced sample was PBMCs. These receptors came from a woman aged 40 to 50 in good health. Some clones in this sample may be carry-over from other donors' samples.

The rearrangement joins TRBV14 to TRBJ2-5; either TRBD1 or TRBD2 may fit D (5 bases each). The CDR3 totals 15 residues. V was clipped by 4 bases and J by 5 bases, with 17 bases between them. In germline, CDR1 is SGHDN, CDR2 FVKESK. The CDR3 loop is CASSLFTGTGETQYF. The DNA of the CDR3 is TGTGCCAGCAGCCTGTTTACCGGGACGGGGGAGACCCAGTACTTC.

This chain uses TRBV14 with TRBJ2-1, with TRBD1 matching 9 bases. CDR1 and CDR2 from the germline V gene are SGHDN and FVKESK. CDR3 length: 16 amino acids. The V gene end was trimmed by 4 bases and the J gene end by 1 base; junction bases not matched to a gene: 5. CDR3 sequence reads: CASSRDRVYSYNEQFF. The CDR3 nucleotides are TGTGCCAGCAGCCGGGACAGGGTATATTCCTACAATGAGCAGTTCTTC.

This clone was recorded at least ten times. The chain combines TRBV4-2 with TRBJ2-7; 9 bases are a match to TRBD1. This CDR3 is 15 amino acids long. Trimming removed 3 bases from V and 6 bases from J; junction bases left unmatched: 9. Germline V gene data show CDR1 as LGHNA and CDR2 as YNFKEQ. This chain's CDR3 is CASSQGGGQGREQYF. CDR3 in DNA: TGTGCCAGCAGCCAGGGCGGGGGACAGGGTCGCGAGCAGTACTTC.

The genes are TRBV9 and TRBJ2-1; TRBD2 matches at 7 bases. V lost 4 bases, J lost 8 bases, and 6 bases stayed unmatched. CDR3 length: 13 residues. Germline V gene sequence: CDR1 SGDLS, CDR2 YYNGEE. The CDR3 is CASSRGGSDEQFF. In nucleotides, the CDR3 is TGTGCCAGCAGCAGGGGCGGGAGTGATGAGCAGTTCTTC.

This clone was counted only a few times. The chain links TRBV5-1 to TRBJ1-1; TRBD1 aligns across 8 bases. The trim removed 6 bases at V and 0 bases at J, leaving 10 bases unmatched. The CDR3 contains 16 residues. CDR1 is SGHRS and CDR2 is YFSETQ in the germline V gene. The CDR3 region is CASTPTGEGMNTEAFF. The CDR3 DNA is TGCGCCAGCACCCCGACAGGGGAAGGCATGAACACTGAAGCTTTCTTT.

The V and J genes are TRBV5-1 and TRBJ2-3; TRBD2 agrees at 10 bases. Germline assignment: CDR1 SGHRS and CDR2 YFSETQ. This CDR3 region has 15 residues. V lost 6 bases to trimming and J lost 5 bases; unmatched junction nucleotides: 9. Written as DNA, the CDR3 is TGCGCCAGCACCGCTAGCGGGAGATCGGTAGATACGCAGTATTTT. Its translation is CASTASGRSVDTQYF.

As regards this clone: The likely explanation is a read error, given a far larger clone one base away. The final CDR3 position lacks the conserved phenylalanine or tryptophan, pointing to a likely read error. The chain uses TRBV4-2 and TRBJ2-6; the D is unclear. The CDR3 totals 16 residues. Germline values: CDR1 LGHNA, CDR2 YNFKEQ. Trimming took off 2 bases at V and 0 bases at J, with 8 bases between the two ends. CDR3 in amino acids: CASSQTESSGANVLTS. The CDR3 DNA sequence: TGTGCCAGCAGCCAAACGGAGAGCTCTGGGGCCAACGTCCTGACTTCC.

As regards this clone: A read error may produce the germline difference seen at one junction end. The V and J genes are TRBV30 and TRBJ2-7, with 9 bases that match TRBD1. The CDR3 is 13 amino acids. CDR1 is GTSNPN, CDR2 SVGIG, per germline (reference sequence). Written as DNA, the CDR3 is TGTGCCTGGAGTGTTCTTCGGACAGGGGTAATTCACTTC. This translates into CAWSVLRTGVIHF.

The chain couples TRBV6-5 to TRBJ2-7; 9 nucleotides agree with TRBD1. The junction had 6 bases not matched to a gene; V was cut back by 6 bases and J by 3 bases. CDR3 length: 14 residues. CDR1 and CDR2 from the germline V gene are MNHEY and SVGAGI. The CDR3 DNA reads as TGTGCCAGCAGCACTACAGGGGGCGGCTACGAGCAGTACTTC. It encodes CASSTTGGGYEQYF.

For the CDR3, the DNA is TGTGCCAGCAGTTCGTTTCCGACAGGAGACAACTCGGATACGCAGTATTTT. Amino acids: CASSSFPTGDNSDTQYF. The rearrangement joins TRBV28 to TRBJ2-3; D perhaps matches TRBD1 (6 bases). The V end was cut by 4 bases, the J end by 6 bases, with 23 bases between. The CDR3 runs 17 residues. CDR1 is MDHEN, CDR2 SYDVKM, per germline.

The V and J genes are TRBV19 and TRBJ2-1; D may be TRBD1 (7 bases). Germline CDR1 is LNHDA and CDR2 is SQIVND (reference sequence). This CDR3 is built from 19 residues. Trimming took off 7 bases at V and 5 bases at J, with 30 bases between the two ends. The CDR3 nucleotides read TGTGCCAGTACCCAGAGGCGCGGGGACGACCCAACAGGGGACAATGAGCAGTTCTTC. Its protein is CASTQRRGDDPTGDNEQFF.

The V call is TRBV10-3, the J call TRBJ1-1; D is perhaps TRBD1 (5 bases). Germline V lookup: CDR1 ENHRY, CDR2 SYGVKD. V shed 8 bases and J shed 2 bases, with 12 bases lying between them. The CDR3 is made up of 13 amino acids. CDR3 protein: CAIQVTANTEAFF. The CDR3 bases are TGTGCCATCCAAGTGACAGCTAACACTGAAGCTTTCTTT.

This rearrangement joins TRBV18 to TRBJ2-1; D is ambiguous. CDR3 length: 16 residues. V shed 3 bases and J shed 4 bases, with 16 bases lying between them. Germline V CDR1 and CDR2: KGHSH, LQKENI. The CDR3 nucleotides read TGTGCCAGCTCACCTACCCCCGGGTCCATATACAATGAGCAGTTCTTC. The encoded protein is CASSPTPGSIYNEQFF.

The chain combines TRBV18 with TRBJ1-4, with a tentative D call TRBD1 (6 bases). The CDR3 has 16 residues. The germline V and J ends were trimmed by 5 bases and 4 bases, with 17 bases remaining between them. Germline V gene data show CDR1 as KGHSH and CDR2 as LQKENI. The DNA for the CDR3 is TGTGCCAGCTCAAAAGAACAGGGACAAATTAATGAAAAACTGTTTTTT. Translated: CASSKEQGQINEKLFF. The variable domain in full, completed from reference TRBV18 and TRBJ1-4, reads NAGVMQNPRHLVRRRGQEARLRCSPMKGHSHVYWYRQLPEEGLKFMVYLQKENIIDESGMPKERFSAEFPKEGPSILRIQQVVRGDSAAYFCASSKEQGQINEKLFFGSGTQLSVL.

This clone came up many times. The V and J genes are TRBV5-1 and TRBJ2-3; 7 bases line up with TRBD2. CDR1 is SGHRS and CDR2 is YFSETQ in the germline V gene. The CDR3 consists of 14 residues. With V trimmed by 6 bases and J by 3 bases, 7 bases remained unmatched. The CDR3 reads CASTLGGATDTQYF. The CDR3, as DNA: TGCGCCAGCACCCTGGGAGGGGCAACAGATACGCAGTATTTT.

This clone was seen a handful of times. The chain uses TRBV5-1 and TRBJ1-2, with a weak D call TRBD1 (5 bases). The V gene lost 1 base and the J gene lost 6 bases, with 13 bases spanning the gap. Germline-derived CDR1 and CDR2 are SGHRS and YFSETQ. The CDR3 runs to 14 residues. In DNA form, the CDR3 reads TGCGCCAGCAGCTTGAGTTCAGGGTTGGATGGCTACACCTTC. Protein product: CASSLSSGLDGYTF.

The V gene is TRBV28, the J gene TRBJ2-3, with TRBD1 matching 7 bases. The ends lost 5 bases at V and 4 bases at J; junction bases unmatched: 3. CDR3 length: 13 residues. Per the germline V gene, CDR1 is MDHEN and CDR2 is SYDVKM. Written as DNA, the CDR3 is TGTGCCAGCAGTACAGGGGCCCCAGATACGCAGTATTTT. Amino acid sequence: CASSTGAPDTQYF.

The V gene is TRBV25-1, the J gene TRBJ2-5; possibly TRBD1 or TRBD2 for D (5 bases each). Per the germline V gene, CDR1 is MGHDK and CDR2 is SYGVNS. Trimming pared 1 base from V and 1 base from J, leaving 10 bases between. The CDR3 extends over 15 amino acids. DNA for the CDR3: TGTGCCAGCAGTGAATGGGGACGGCTCCAAGAGACCCAGTACTTC. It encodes CASSEWGRLQETQYF.

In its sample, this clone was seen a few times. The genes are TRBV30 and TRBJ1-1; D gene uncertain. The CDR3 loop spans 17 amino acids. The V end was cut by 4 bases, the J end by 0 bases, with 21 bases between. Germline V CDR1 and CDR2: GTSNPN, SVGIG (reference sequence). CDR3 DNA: TGTGCCTGGACCCACCCCATCCCAGATTCCATGAACACTGAAGCTTTCTTT. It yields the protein CAWTHPIPDSMNTEAFF.

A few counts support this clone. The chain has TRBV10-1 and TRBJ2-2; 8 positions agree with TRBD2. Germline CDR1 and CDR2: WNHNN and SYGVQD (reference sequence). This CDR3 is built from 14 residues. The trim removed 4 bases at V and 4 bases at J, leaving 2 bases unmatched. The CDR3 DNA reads TGCGCCAGCAGTGGGCTAGCGGGCACCGGGGAGCTGTTTTTT. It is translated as CASSGLAGTGELFF.

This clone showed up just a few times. The chain's CDR3 is CATETRTTDTQYF. In nucleotides, the CDR3 is TGTGCCACCGAGACAAGGACCACAGATACGCAGTATTTT. The J gene is TRBJ2-3, the V gene TRBV10-3; no firm D call. The V end was cut by 10 bases, the J end by 2 bases, with 13 bases between. The CDR3 is 13 residues long. The germline V gene has CDR1 ENHRY and CDR2 SYGVKD.